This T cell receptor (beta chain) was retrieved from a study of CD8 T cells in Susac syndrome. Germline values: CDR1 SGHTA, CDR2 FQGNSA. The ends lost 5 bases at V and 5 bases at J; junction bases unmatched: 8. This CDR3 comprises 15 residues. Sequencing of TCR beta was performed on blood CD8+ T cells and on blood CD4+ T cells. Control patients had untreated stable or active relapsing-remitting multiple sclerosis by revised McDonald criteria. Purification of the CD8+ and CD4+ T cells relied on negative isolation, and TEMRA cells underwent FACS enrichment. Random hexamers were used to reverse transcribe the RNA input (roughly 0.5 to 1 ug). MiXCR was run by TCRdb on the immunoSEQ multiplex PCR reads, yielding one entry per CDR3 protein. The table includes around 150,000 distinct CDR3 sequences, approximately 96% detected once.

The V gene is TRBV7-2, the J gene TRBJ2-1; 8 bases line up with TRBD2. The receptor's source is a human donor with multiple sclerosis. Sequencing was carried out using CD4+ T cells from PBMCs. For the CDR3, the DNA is TGTGCCAGCAGCGCCCGGACTAGCCGTAACAATGAGCAGTTCTTC. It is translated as CASSARTSRNNEQFF.